Each of the 24 T cell receptor beta chains below was sequenced from the same sample in a study of cytomegalovirus exposure and HLA in healthy donors. The PCR was carried out with 60 Vbeta primers and 13 Jbeta primers. Clones were sequenced by immunoSEQ multiplex PCR, and TCRdb holds only the in-frame ones, with some missing. Of roughly 140,000 clones in the sample, 75% to 80% were seen once. The specimen sequenced was PBMCs. The receptors were sampled from a male donor in good health and CMV-seronegative.

Only one count was recorded for this clone. This chain connects TRBV9 to TRBJ2-1; 10 nucleotides align to TRBD1. From germline, CDR1 is SGDLS and CDR2 YYNGEE. V lost 3 bases to trimming and J lost 2 bases; unmatched junction nucleotides: 2. This CDR3 has 15 amino acids. The CDR3 DNA follows: TGTGCCAGCAGCGCCGGGACAGGGGCCTACAATGAGCAGTTCTTC. This gives the protein CASSAGTGAYNEQFF.

CDR3 in amino acids: CATTGGAYNEQFF. Written as DNA, the CDR3 is TGTGCCACGACAGGGGGCGCTTACAATGAGCAGTTCTTC. This sequence joins TRBV7-9 and TRBJ2-1; 10 nucleotides match TRBD1. V lost 10 bases to trimming and J lost 4 bases; unmatched junction nucleotides: 4. In germline, CDR1 is SEHNR, CDR2 FQNEAQ (reference sequence). The CDR3 consists of 13 residues.

The chain has TRBV4-3 and TRBJ2-1, with D possibly matching TRBD1 (5 bases). The CDR3 sequence is 13 residues long. Between the trimmed V and J ends, which lost 4 bases and 8 bases, there was a span of 12 bases. Germline values: CDR1 LGHNA, CDR2 YSLEER. The CDR3: CASSPGLGDEQFF. The CDR3 DNA sequence: TGCGCCAGCAGCCCAGGGTTGGGCGATGAGCAGTTCTTC.

The chain recombines TRBV5-4 with TRBJ2-4; 9 bases are shared with TRBD1. J gave up 8 bases and V 0 bases, and 6 bases lay outside the gene matches. The CDR3 consists of 15 residues. Germline V lookup: CDR1 SGHNT, CDR2 YYREEE (reference sequence). CDR3 sequence reads: CASSLGGQGRDIQYF. CDR3 DNA: TGTGCCAGCAGCTTGGGGGGACAGGGACGGGACATTCAGTACTTC.

V usage is TRBV5-1 and J usage is TRBJ1-2; 7 bases fit TRBD1. Germline V lookup: CDR1 SGHRS, CDR2 YFSETQ. After removal of 1 base from V and 8 bases from J, the junction contained 5 bases not matched to a gene. The CDR3 is 13 amino acids. Written as DNA, the CDR3 is TGCGCCAGCAGCTTGAGGGGGCAGGACGGCTACACCTTC. It yields the protein CASSLRGQDGYTF. The variable domain in full, with the rest retrieved from reference TRBV5-1 and TRBJ1-2, is KAGVTQTPRYLIKTRGQQVTLSCSPISGHRSVSWYQQTPGQGLQFLFEYFSETQRNKGNFPGRFSGRQFSNSRSEMNVSTLELGDSALYLCASSLRGQDGYTFGSGTRLTVV.

This sequence joins TRBV7-8 and TRBJ2-1; tentative D call: TRBD1 (5 bases). Germline CDR1 is SGHVS and CDR2 is FQNEAQ. The V and J ends lost 1 base and 6 bases respectively, with 7 bases between them. The CDR3 is 13 residues long. CDR3 loop: CASSLGRVNEQFF. The CDR3 nucleotides read TGTGCCAGCAGCTTAGGCAGGGTCAATGAGCAGTTCTTC. The variable domain in full, completed from reference TRBV7-8 and TRBJ2-1, reads GAGVSQSPRYKVAKRGQDVALRCDPISGHVSLFWYQQALGQGPEFLTYFQNEAQLDKSGLPSDRFFAERPEGSVSTLKIQRTQQEDSAVYLCASSLGRVNEQFFGPGTRLTVL.

The chain's CDR3 is CASSVTGVRTEAFF. CDR3 sequence (DNA): TGTGCCAGCAGTGTAACAGGGGTACGCACTGAAGCTTTCTTT. V gene TRBV28 combines with J gene TRBJ1-1; 7 nucleotides match TRBD1. CDR1 and CDR2 (germline): MDHEN, SYDVKM. This CDR3 contains 14 residues. V was clipped by 5 bases and J by 4 bases; unmatched bases: 7.

This chain joins TRBV5-1 and TRBJ2-1; possible D gene TRBD2, 6 bases. The CDR3 extends over 15 amino acids. Germline CDR1 and CDR2: SGHRS and YFSETQ. V shed 0 bases and J shed 2 bases, with 9 bases lying between them. For the CDR3, the DNA is TGCGCCAGCAGCTTGGAACTAGCCCCCTACAATGAGCAGTTCTTC. Translation gives CASSLELAPYNEQFF.

Only a few counts were recorded for this clone. The gene calls are TRBV19 and TRBJ2-2; 7 nucleotides match TRBD2. The V gene end was trimmed by 1 base and the J gene end by 0 bases; junction bases not matched to a gene: 5. CDR3 size: 17 residues. Germline V gene data show CDR1 as LNHDA and CDR2 as SQIVND (reference sequence). The CDR3 bases are TGTGCCAGTAGTATAGTGGCGGGAGAACCGAACACCGGGGAGCTGTTTTTT. The encoded protein is CASSIVAGEPNTGELFF.

The chain recombines TRBV6-6 with TRBJ2-5; D is possibly TRBD2 (6 bases). The CDR3 covers 13 residues. Germline V gene sequence: CDR1 MNHNY, CDR2 SVGAGI (reference sequence). V was pared by 2 bases and J by 9 bases, with 13 bases between. DNA of the CDR3: TGTGCCAGCAGTTACCAAGTCAGGGAGGCCCAGTACTTC. Protein sequence: CASSYQVREAQYF.

V is TRBV9 and J is TRBJ2-7; 11 positions match TRBD1. Germline CDR1 is SGDLS and CDR2 is YYNGEE. With V trimmed by 0 bases and J by 5 bases, 4 bases remained unmatched. The CDR3 has 15 amino acids. In DNA, the CDR3 is TGTGCCAGCAGCGTAGAAGGGGGACAGGGGGACGAGCAGTACTTC. Residues: CASSVEGGQGDEQYF.

CDR3 loop: CASSADRNSGNTIYF. The CDR3 nucleotides are TGTGCCAGCAGCGCGGACAGGAACTCTGGAAACACCATATATTTT. The rearrangement links TRBV5-4 to TRBJ1-3, with 7 bases that match TRBD1. CDR1 is SGHNT, CDR2 YYREEE, per germline (reference sequence). The CDR3 totals 15 residues. Trimming took 4 bases from V and 0 from J; bases not matched to a gene: 4.

V usage is TRBV11-2 and J usage is TRBJ2-2, with TRBD2 matching 11 bases. CDR1 is SGHAT, CDR2 FQNNGV, per germline. V was clipped by 3 bases and J by 6 bases; unmatched bases: 9. This CDR3 has 17 amino acids. CDR3 nucleotides: TGTGCCAGCAGCTTGGGTAGCGGGAGGGTTTCCTCCGGGGAGCTGTTTTTT. Its protein is CASSLGSGRVSSGELFF.

This rearrangement joins TRBV10-3 to TRBJ1-2; TRBD1 is a possible D gene (6 bases). There are 14 residues in the CDR3. Germline V CDR1 and CDR2: ENHRY, SYGVKD. Trimming removed 3 bases from V and 5 bases from J, with 13 bases in between. CDR3 in DNA: TGTGCCATCAGTGAACAGGGCGATCGATATGGCTACACCTTC. Translating it yields CAISEQGDRYGYTF.

The chain uses TRBV9 and TRBJ2-5; tentative D call: TRBD1 (5 bases). V was cut by 0 bases and J by 5 bases, with 11 bases left in between. The CDR3 is 14 amino acids. Germline values: CDR1 SGDLS, CDR2 YYNGEE. The CDR3 protein is CASSVEGQIETQYF. DNA for the CDR3: TGTGCCAGCAGCGTAGAGGGGCAGATTGAGACCCAGTACTTC.

The chain recombines TRBV25-1 with TRBJ1-2; maybe TRBD1 (5 bases). Between the trimmed V and J ends, which lost 6 bases and 5 bases, there was a span of 13 bases. CDR3 length equals 13 residues. Looked up from germline, CDR1 is MGHDK and CDR2 is SYGVNS. The CDR3 loop is CASSPRGGYGYTF. In DNA form, the CDR3 reads TGTGCCAGCAGCCCCCGTGGGGGGTATGGCTACACCTTC.

CDR3 protein: CASSVEGLGTSYDEQYF. Here the CDR3 DNA reads TGTGCCAGCAGCGTAGAGGGTTTAGGGACTAGCTATGACGAGCAGTACTTC. J is TRBJ2-7 and V is TRBV9; TRBD2 aligns across 9 bases. V was clipped by 0 bases and J by 5 bases; unmatched bases: 12. CDR1 is SGDLS and CDR2 is YYNGEE in the germline V gene. The CDR3 has 17 amino acids.

Concerning this clone itself: The junction does not match germline at one end; this may be a read error. The rearrangement uses TRBV11-2 and TRBJ2-7, with TRBD1 identical over 11 bases. The CDR3 extends over 15 amino acids. CDR1 and CDR2 from the germline V gene are SGHAT and FQNNGV. This CDR3 is CASSFSGTGGVEQHF. DNA of the CDR3: TGTGCCAGCAGCTTCTCCGGGACAGGGGGTGTCGAGCAGCACTTC.

This clone showed up just a few times. The chain uses TRBV29-1 and TRBJ1-1; 7 nucleotides line up with TRBD1. This CDR3 has 15 amino acids. Germline V lookup: CDR1 SQVTM, CDR2 ANQGSEA. J lost 1 base, V lost 6 bases, and 11 bases had no gene match. The DNA of the CDR3 is TGCAGCGTCACACAAAGGGGGCAGTCGAACACTGAAGCTTTCTTT. Translated: CSVTQRGQSNTEAFF.

The V call is TRBV2, the J call TRBJ2-2; D may be TRBD1 (6 bases). V dropped 8 bases and J dropped 6 bases, with 10 bases sitting between them. The germline V gene encodes CDR1 SNHLY and CDR2 FYNNEI. The CDR3 has 12 amino acids. CDR3 nucleotides: TGTGCCAGCCTCTACAGGGCCGGGGAGCTGTTTTTT. It specifies CASLYRAGELFF.

The chain uses TRBV9 and TRBJ1-3; 8 bases fit TRBD1. The CDR3 is 15 amino acids. V shed 4 bases, J shed 4 bases, and the junction held 7 bases outside the gene matches. Per the germline V gene, CDR1 is SGDLS and CDR2 is YYNGEE. CDR3 bases: TGTGCCAGCAGCCAAAACGGACAGGGCGGAAACACCATATATTTT. Translating it yields CASSQNGQGGNTIYF.

The chain couples TRBV30 to TRBJ2-3; D may be TRBD2 (6 bases). From germline, CDR1 is GTSNPN and CDR2 SVGIG (reference sequence). V lost 2 bases and J 11 bases, leaving 14 bases between the germline ends. This CDR3 is 12 amino acids long. This CDR3 is CAWSRVGTQQYF. Written as DNA, the CDR3 is TGTGCCTGGAGTAGGGTAGGGACTCAGCAGTATTTT.

V usage is TRBV10-3 and J usage is TRBJ2-5, with a possible D match to TRBD2 (5 bases). CDR3 length: 14 amino acids. Trimming shortened V by 3 bases and J by 6 bases, and 14 bases separated the two germline ends. CDR1 is ENHRY and CDR2 is SYGVKD in the germline V gene. CDR3 in DNA: TGTGCCATCAGTGAAGGTGGGCTAGCACAGACCCAGTACTTC. Its protein product is CAISEGGLAQTQYF.

The rearrangement joins TRBV6-1 to TRBJ2-5, with 7 bases identical to TRBD2. The germline gives CDR1 MNHNS, CDR2 SASEGT. The J segment lost 5 bases and the V segment lost 6 bases, leaving 6 bases of the junction unmatched. The CDR3 has 13 residues. CDR3 DNA: TGTGCCAGCAGAAAACGGGGGGTCGAGACCCAGTACTTC. It specifies CASRKRGVETQYF.